In this sample, the clone carrying this TCR beta chain turned up many times. Sequencing started from total RNA isolated from unfractionated whole blood. The data originate from a study of human T cells and chemical hapten exposure. It was the library that attached unique molecular identifiers to individual cDNA molecules. TCRdb redid the calling of the 5' RACE reads with MiXCR, one entry per CDR3 protein. The sample shows tens of thousands of distinct CDR3 sequences, 15% to 20% of them seen only once. Germline trimming cut 6 bases from V and 4 bases from J; bases unmatched to any gene: 13. The CDR3 has 15 amino acids. CDR1 is DFQATT, CDR2 SNEGSKA, per germline (reference sequence).

V gene TRBV20-1 combines with J gene TRBJ2-3; 7 bases map to TRBD2. The origin of this receptor is a female donor in good health. CDR3 nucleotide sequence: TGCAGTGCCCCTCGGAGGGCTAGCGGCTCAGATACGCAGTATTTT. Protein sequence: CSAPRRASGSDTQYF.